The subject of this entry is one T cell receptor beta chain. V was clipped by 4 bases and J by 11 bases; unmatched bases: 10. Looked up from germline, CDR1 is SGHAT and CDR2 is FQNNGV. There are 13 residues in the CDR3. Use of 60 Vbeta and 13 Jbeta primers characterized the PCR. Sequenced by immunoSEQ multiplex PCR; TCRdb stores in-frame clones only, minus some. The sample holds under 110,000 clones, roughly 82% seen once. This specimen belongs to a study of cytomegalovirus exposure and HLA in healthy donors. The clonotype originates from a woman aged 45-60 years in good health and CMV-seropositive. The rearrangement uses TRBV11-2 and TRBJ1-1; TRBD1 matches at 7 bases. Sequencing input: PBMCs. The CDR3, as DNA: TGTGCCAGCAGCTCCTATTCCGGGACAGAGGCTTTCTTT. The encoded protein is CASSSYSGTEAFF.